The 2 T cell receptor beta chains below were found in one sample sequenced in a study of T cell changes during pregnancy in multiple sclerosis. Assay used: immunoSEQ multiplex PCR; TCRdb lists only in-frame clones, some missing. The table lists about 24,000 clones, around nine tenths of them singletons, with roughly 1% in the top ten. This material consisted of CD4+ T cells from peripheral blood mononuclear cells, taken in the second trimester of pregnancy. Receptor source: a female donor in good health, enrolled as a control in a pregnancy study.

The V call is TRBV6-5, the J call TRBJ2-5, with 10 positions matching TRBD1. Trimming took 4 bases from V and 3 from J; bases not matched to a gene: 5. Per germline, CDR1 MNHEY and CDR2 SVGAGI. The CDR3 is 15 residues long. The CDR3 DNA follows: TGTGCCAGCAGTTCCTCCGGGACAGGGGAAGAGACCCAGTACTTC. Protein: CASSSSGTGEETQYF.

This clone was found once. The chain couples TRBV18 to TRBJ1-3; 9 bases fit TRBD1. With V trimmed by 4 bases and J by 4 bases, 11 bases remained unmatched. Germline-derived CDR1 and CDR2 are KGHSH and LQKENI. The CDR3 has 17 amino acids. Here the CDR3 DNA reads TGTGCCAGCTCACTCGACGCTACAGGGGGCACGGGAAACACCATATATTTT. Translating gives CASSLDATGGTGNTIYF.